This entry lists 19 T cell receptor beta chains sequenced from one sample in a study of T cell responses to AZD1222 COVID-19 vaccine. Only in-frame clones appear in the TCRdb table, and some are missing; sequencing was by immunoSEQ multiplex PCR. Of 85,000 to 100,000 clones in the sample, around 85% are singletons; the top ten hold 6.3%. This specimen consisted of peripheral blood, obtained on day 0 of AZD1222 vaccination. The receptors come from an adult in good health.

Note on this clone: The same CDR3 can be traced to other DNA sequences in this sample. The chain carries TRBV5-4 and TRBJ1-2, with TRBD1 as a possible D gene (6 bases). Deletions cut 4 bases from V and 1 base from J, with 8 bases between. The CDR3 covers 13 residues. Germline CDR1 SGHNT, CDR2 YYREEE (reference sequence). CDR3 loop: CASSPQGNYGYTF. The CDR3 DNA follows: TGTGCCAGCAGCCCACAGGGTAACTATGGCTACACCTTC.

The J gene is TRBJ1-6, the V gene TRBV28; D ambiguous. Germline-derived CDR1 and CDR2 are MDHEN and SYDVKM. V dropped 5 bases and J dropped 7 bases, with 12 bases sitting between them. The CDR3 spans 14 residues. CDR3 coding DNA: TGTGCCAGCAGTCCCCCAGCGGCGAATTCACCCCTCCACTTT. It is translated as CASSPPAANSPLHF. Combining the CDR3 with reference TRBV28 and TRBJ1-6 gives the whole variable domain DVKVTQSSRYLVKRTGEKVFLECVQDMDHENMFWYRQDPGLGLRLIYFSYDVKMKEKGDIPEGYSVSREKKERFSLILESASTNQTSMYLCASSPPAANSPLHFGNGTRLTVT.

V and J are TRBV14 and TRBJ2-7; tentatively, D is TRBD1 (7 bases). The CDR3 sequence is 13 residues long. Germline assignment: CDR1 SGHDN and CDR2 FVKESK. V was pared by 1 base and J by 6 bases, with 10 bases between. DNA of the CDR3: TGTGCCAGCAGCCAAGGACAGGGACTCGAGCAGTACTTC. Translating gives CASSQGQGLEQYF. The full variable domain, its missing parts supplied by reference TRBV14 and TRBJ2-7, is EAGVTQFPSHSVIEKGQTVTLRCDPISGHDNLYWYRRVMGKEIKFLLHFVKESKQDESGMPNNRFLAERTGGTYSTLKVQPAELEDSGVYFCASSQGQGLEQYFGPGTRLTVT.

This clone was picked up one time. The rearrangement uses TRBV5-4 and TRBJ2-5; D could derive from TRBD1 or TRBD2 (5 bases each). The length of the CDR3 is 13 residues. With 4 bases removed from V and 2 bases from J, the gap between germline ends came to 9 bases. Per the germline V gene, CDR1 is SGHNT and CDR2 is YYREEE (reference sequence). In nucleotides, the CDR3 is TGTGCCAGCAGCACGGGACGACAAGAGACCCAGTACTTC. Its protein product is CASSTGRQETQYF.

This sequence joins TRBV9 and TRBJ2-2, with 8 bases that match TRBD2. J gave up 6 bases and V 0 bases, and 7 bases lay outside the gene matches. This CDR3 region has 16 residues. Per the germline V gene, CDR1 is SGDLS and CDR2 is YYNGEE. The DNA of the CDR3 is TGTGCCAGCAGCGTAGCCCCGGGGGGGCCCGCCGGGGAGCTGTTTTTT. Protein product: CASSVAPGGPAGELFF.

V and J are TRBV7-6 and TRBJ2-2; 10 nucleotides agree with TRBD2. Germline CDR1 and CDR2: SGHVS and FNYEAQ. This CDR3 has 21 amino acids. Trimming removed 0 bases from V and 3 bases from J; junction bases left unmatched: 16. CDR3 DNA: TGTGCCAGCAGCTTAGCCCTCCCTGTCAGCGGGGGGGCCTTTGACACCGGGGAGCTGTTTTTT. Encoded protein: CASSLALPVSGGAFDTGELFF.

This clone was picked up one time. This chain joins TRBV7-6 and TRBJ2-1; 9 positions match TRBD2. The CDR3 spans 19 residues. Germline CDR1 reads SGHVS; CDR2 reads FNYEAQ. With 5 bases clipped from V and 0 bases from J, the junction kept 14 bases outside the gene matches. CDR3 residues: CASSLSGSASGVSYNEQFF. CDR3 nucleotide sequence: TGTGCCAGCAGCCTTAGCGGGAGTGCCTCCGGTGTCTCCTACAATGAGCAGTTCTTC.

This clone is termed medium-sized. The CDR3 region is CASSGGTSNQPQHF. The CDR3 bases are TGTGCCAGCAGTGGTGGGACAAGCAATCAGCCCCAGCATTTT. This rearrangement joins TRBV2 to TRBJ1-5; D possibly corresponds to TRBD1 (6 bases). V gave up 4 bases and J gave up 1 base, with 8 bases separating them. Germline V lookup: CDR1 SNHLY, CDR2 FYNNEI. The CDR3 runs 14 residues.

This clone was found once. CDR3 bases: TGTGCCAGTACTAGGAGGGGGACAGGGTTGGGAGAGACCCAGTACTTC. As protein: CASTRRGTGLGETQYF. The chain employs TRBV19 and TRBJ2-5; 9 bases align to TRBD1. The V gene's germline CDR1 is LNHDA and CDR2 SQIVND (reference sequence). Trimming removed 7 bases from V and 4 bases from J; junction bases left unmatched: 13. The CDR3 contains 16 residues.

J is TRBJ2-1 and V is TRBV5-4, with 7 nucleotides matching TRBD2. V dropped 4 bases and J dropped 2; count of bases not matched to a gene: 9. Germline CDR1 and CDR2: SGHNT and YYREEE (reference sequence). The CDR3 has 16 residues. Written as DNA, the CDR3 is TGTGCCAGCAGCCCCAATCCGGGGGGACCCTACAATGAGCAGTTCTTC. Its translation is CASSPNPGGPYNEQFF.

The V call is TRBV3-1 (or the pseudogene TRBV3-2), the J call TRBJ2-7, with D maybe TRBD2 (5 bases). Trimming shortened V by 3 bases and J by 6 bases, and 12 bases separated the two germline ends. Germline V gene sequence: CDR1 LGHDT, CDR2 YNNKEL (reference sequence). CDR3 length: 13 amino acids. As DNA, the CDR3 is TGTGCCAGCAGCCATGGAGGTCTTGGCGAGCAGTACTTC. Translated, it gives CASSHGGLGEQYF.

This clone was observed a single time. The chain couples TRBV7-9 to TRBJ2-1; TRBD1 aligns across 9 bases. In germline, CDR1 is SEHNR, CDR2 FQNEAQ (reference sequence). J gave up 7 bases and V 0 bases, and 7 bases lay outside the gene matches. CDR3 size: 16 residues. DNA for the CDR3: TGTGCCAGCAGCTTAGCCACGGGACAGGGTGGAAATGAGCAGTTCTTC. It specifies CASSLATGQGGNEQFF. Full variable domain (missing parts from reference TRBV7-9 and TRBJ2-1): DTGVSQNPRHKITKRGQNVTFRCDPISEHNRLYWYRQTLGQGPEFLTYFQNEAQLEKSRLLSDRFSAERPKGSFSTLEIQRTEQGDSAMYLCASSLATGQGGNEQFFGPGTRLTVL.

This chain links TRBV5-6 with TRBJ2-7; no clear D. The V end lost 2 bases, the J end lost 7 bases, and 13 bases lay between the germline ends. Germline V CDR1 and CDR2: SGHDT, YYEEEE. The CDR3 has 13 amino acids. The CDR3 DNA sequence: TGTGCCAGCAGCTTTTCTGCCTCCTTTGAGCAGTACTTC. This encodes CASSFSASFEQYF.

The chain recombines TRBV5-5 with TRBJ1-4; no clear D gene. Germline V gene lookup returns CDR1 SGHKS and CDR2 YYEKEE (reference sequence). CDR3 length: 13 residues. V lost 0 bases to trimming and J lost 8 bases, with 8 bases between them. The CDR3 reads CASSLGTQEKLFF. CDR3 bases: TGTGCCAGCAGCTTGGGAACACAAGAAAAACTGTTTTTT.

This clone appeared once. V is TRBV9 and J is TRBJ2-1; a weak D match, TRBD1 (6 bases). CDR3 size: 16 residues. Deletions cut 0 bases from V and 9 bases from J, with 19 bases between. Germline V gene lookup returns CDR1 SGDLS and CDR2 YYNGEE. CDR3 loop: CASSVAGDGGLSEQFF. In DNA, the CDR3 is TGTGCCAGCAGCGTAGCAGGGGATGGCGGCCTCAGTGAGCAGTTCTTC.

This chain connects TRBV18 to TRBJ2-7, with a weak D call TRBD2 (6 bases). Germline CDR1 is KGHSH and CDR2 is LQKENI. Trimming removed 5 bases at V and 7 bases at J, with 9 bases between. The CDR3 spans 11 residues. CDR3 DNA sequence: TGTGCCAGCTCATCTGGAGGGGAGCAGTACTTC. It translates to CASSSGGEQYF.

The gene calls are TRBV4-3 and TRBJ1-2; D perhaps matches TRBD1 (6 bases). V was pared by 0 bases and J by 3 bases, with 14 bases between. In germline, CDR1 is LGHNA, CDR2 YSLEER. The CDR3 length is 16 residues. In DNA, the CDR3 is TGCGCCAGCAGCCAAGACGTCGGGGGGCTCGACTATGGCTACACCTTC. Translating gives CASSQDVGGLDYGYTF.

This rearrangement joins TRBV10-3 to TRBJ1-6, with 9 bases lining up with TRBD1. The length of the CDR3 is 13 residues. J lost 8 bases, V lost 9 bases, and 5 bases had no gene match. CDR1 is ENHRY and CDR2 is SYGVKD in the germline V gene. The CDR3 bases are TGTGCCATGAGACAGGGGGGGGATTCACCCCTCCACTTT. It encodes CAMRQGGDSPLHF.

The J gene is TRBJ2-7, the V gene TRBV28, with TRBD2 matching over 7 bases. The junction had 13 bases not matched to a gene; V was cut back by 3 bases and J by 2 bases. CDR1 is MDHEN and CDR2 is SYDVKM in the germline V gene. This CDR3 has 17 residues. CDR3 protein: CASSFDPAGEVAYEQYF. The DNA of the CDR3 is TGTGCCAGCAGTTTCGATCCCGCGGGAGAAGTCGCCTACGAGCAGTACTTC. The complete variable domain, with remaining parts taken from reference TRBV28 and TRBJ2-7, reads DVKVTQSSRYLVKRTGEKVFLECVQDMDHENMFWYRQDPGLGLRLIYFSYDVKMKEKGDIPEGYSVSREKKERFSLILESASTNQTSMYLCASSFDPAGEVAYEQYFGPGTRLTVT.